This TCR beta chain was identified in a study of control samples from healthy donors and cancer patients. This CDR3 has 13 amino acids. Trimming shortened V by 1 base and J by 10 bases, and 13 bases separated the two germline ends. Germline CDR1 reads LNHNV; CDR2 reads YYDKDF (reference sequence). Data came from immunoSEQ multiplex PCR; TCRdb stores just in-frame clones and leaves some out. The sample has some 410,000 clones, 80% to 95% seen once. The gene calls are TRBV15 and TRBJ1-2; D may be TRBD1 (5 bases). The receptor was isolated from a man in his forties with head and neck cancer. Sequenced material: PBMCs. The CDR3 protein is CATSRGGPETYTF. The CDR3 DNA sequence: TGTGCCACCAGCAGAGGGGGCCCAGAAACCTACACCTTC.